Listed here are 13 T cell receptor delta chains from one sample, sequenced in a study of γδ T cells in repeated Plasmodium falciparum infection. TCRdb called clones anew from the multiplex PCR reads with CATT. The repertoire includes approximately 90,000 delta-chain clones, 0.75% to 1% of them detected once, and nearly 10% sits in the top ten. Vgamma9/Vdelta2+ and Vdelta2-negative gammadelta T cells were flow-sorted from PBMC for bulk sequencing. Material: gamma-delta T cells from blood. These receptors were taken from a pool of human donors (malaria-infected and uninfected, not separated).

This clone appeared a few times. A far larger clone lies a single base away; this is likely a read error. At the DNA level, this CDR3 is encoded by other sequences in the same sample as well. This chain joins TRDV1 and TRDJ1, with a possible D match to TRDD2 (5 bases). In the absence of a J gene in TCRdb, the DNA was matched to germline to assign it here. CDR3 length: 18 residues. Germline values: CDR1 TSWWSYY, CDR2 QGS. The CDR3 loop reads CALGNYLFPSYFTDKLIF. The DNA of the CDR3 is TGTGCTCTTGGGAACTACCTCTTCCCGTCTTACTTCACCGACAAACTCATCTTT.

About this clone itself: The amino acid sequence in TCRdb belongs to a much larger clone and departs from this DNA's translation at residue 12, likely a sequencing read error; the sequence shown is translated from the DNA. DNA for the CDR3: TGTGCCTTTTCAGTTCAAGACTGGGGGATATACTACTCCGCTACAGTATTCTACACCGATAAACTCATCTTT. It encodes CAFSVQDWGIYYSATVFYTDKLIF. The rearrangement links TRDV3 to TRDJ1, with 11 bases fitting TRDD3. The J gene is not listed in TCRdb, so it was assigned here from a DNA match to germline. The V and J ends lost 2 bases and 0 bases, in that order; junction bases with no gene match: 32. The germline CDR1 and CDR2 sequences are TVYSNPD and GDNSRS (reference sequence). This CDR3 region has 24 residues.

This clone was detected a few times. TCRdb has a much larger clone's protein, which differs at residue 3 from the translation of this DNA, likely because of a read error; what is shown is the protein translated from the DNA. This chain uses TRDV2 with TRDJ1; D may be TRDD3 (7 bases). The J gene is not listed in TCRdb, so it was assigned here from a DNA match to germline. This CDR3 contains 19 residues. CDR1 and CDR2 from the germline V gene are GEAIGNYY and EKD. CDR3 nucleotide sequence: TGTGCCTATGACAGACTTCCTCGCGGGATACAGAACGACGACGATAAACTCATCTTT. Translated, it gives CAYDRLPRGIQNDDDKLIF.

Turning to this clone: TCRdb pairs this DNA with a much larger clone's protein that differs at residue 9, likely a read error; the protein shown was translated from the DNA. This chain connects TRAV23/DV6 to TRDJ1; no reliable D call. This CDR3 is 13 amino acids long. Looked up from germline, CDR1 is NTAFDY and CDR2 is IRPDVSE (reference sequence). CDR3 loop: CAASWWETGKLIF. For the CDR3, the DNA is TGTGCAGCAAGCTGGTGGGAGACCGGTAAACTCATCTTT.

Only a few counts were recorded for this clone. The amino acid sequence in TCRdb belongs to a much larger clone and departs from this DNA's translation at residue 5, likely a sequencing read error; the sequence shown is translated from the DNA. The CDR3 DNA reads as TGTGCAATCATACGCCTACGTTTTGGGGGGATACGTACCGATAAACTCATCTTT. Encoded protein: CAIIRLRFGGIRTDKLIF. The J gene is TRDJ1, the V gene TRAV14/DV4, with 10 bases aligning to TRDD3. Germline CDR1 TSDPSYG, CDR2 QGSYDQQN (reference sequence). The CDR3 is 18 amino acids. Trimming at V came to 9 bases and at J to 2 bases, leaving 18 bases not matched to a gene.

This clone was seen only a few times. A far larger clone is one base from this, pointing to a likely read error. Different DNA sequences within this sample yield the same CDR3. With the J gene uncalled, the V gene is TRDV2; TRDD3, the D gene given by the table, was not confirmed from the DNA. CDR1 GEAIGNYY and CDR2 EKD come from the germline V gene. The CDR3 totals 18 residues. CDR3 region: CACDPLRGYDRDTDKLIF. The CDR3 DNA sequence: TGTGCCTGTGACCCACTACGGGGGTACGATCGGGACACCGATAAACTCATCTTC.

As for this clone: With only one base between it and a far larger clone, this is likely a read error. The sample contains more than one DNA sequence encoding this CDR3. The J gene is TRDJ3, the V gene TRDV2; 8 bases match TRDD3. No J segment appears in TCRdb, so it was assigned here by matching the sequence to germline. The germline V gene encodes CDR1 GEAIGNYY and CDR2 EKD. Germline trimming cut 0 bases from V and 0 bases from J; bases unmatched to any gene: 12. CDR3 size: 21 residues. CDR3: CACDTVVLGDTSSWDTRQMFF. The CDR3 DNA reads as TGTGCCTGTGACACCGTAGTTCTGGGGGACACGAGCTCCTGGGACACCCGACAGATGTTTTTC.

On this clone: One base separates it from a far larger clone, so it is likely a read error. This specimen includes other DNA sequences encoding the same CDR3. V and J are TRDV1 and TRDJ2; TRDD3 aligns across 8 bases. TCRdb carries no J gene annotation; the J gene was assigned here by matching the DNA with germline. The CDR3 is 17 amino acids. Germline V gene data show CDR1 as TSWWSYY and CDR2 as QGS. Losses at the gene ends were 6 bases for V and 4 bases for J; bases not matched to a gene: 13. The CDR3 DNA reads TGTGCTCTTGGATTTACTGGGGGGTACCCCCCGACAGCACAACTCTTCTTT. Protein product: CALGFTGGYPPTAQLFF.

As regards this clone: TCRdb pairs this DNA with a much larger clone's protein that differs at residue 6, likely a read error; the protein shown was translated from the DNA. The CDR3 DNA reads as TGTGCCTGTGACACCGCGAGTAGGGTCCTGGGAAACGAAACCGATAAACTCATCTTT. Translated: CACDTASRVLGNETDKLIF. This chain uses TRDV2 with TRDJ1; D is possibly TRDD3 (5 bases). TCRdb lists no J gene, so it was determined here by aligning the DNA to germline. V was shortened by 0 bases and J by 2 bases, with 24 bases between the two germline ends. The CDR3 is made up of 19 amino acids. Germline assignment: CDR1 GEAIGNYY and CDR2 EKD.

About this clone: A far larger clone lies a single base away; this is likely a read error. The sample has other DNA sequences that encode this CDR3 too. A V gene of TRDV1 was called, but no J gene was assigned; the table's D gene call, TRDD3, was not cross checked with the DNA. The CDR3 contains 18 residues. CDR1 and CDR2 from the germline V gene are TSWWSYY and QGS. The CDR3 is CALGEHLFLPPYTDKLIF. CDR3 in DNA: TGTGCTCTTGGGGAACACCTCTTCCTACCCCCGTACACCGATAAACTCATCTTC.

In regard to this clone: TCRdb's protein, taken from a much larger clone, differs from this DNA's translation at residue 3, likely owing to a read error; the protein displayed comes from the DNA. The chain employs TRDV1 and TRDJ1, with TRDD3 matching over 9 bases. No J segment appears in TCRdb, so it was assigned here by matching the sequence to germline. The CDR3 is 25 residues long. The germline V gene has CDR1 TSWWSYY and CDR2 QGS. The CDR3 DNA reads TGTGCTATTGGGGAACTATGGGCGTTCCTACGTTCCACTGGGGGAAAACAGGGGGAGACCGATAAACTCATCTTT. Its protein is CAIGELWAFLRSTGGKQGETDKLIF.

This clone has a handful of counts. The translation of this DNA and the TCRdb protein of a much larger clone differ at residue 6, probably owing to a read error; the protein shown here is translated from the DNA. The V call is TRDV2, the J call TRDJ1; 9 nucleotides match TRDD3. TCRdb leaves out the J gene; it was filled in here by matching the DNA to germline. Losses at the gene ends were 3 bases for V and 8 bases for J; bases not matched to a gene: 12. This CDR3 is 15 amino acids long. The germline V gene has CDR1 GEAIGNYY and CDR2 EKD. The CDR3 DNA reads as TGTGCCTGTGACGGAGTGGGGGATAAGGGAGTGAAACTCATCTTT. It specifies CACDGVGDKGVKLIF.

Worth noting for this clone: The amino acid sequence in TCRdb belongs to a much larger clone and departs from this DNA's translation at residue 9, likely a sequencing read error; the sequence shown is translated from the DNA. The J gene is TRDJ1, the V gene TRDV2; D gene unclear. The J gene, absent from TCRdb, was called here by matching the DNA to germline. The CDR3 runs to 14 residues. Germline CDR1 GEAIGNYY, CDR2 EKD. Trimming shortened V by 0 bases and J by 3 bases, and 10 bases separated the two germline ends. CDR3 residues: CACDTVLYPDKLIF. The DNA for the CDR3 is TGTGCCTGTGACACCGTTTTGTACCCCGATAAACTCATCTTT.